This T cell receptor (beta chain) was sequenced in a study of OX40 agonist ivuxolimab in advanced cancers. Looking at the study overall: The diagnoses of dose-escalation patients were hepatocellular carcinoma, melanoma, renal cell or head and neck cancer. Study outcomes and limitations: No antigen was identified for the clonally expanded peripheral T cells. Clonal expansion was seen in CD4+ and CD8+ blood T cells by week 6 at 0.1 to 3.0 mg/kg.

Concerning this clone: Its cognate antigen is unknown.

V lost 4 bases, J lost 3 bases, and 10 bases lay in between. Germline CDR1 is SEHNR and CDR2 is FQNEAQ (reference sequence). The CDR3 extends over 13 amino acids. Produced via immunoSEQ multiplex PCR; TCRdb's table is partial and in-frame only. The table has 65,000 to 90,000 clones, around four fifths seen once. This chain links TRBV7-9 with TRBJ2-7; unclear D gene. Material: CD4+ or CD8+ T cells sorted from blood, obtained in a trial of the OX40 agonist ivuxolimab. The source of this sequence is an adult with an advanced solid tumor such as melanoma, head and neck, liver or kidney cancer. Here the CDR3 reads CASSSLGIYEQYV. Here the CDR3 DNA reads TGTGCCAGCAGCTCCCTAGGGATCTACGAGCAGTACGTC.